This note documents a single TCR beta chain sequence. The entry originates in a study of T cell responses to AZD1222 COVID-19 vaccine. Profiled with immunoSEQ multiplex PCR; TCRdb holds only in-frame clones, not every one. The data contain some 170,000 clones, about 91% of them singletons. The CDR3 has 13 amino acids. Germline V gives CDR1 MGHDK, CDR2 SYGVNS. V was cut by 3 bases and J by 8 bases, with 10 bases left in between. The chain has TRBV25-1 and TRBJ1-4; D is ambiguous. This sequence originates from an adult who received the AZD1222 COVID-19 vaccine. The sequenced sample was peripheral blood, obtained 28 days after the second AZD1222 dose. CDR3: CASSEAGKEKLFF. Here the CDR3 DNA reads TGTGCCAGCAGTGAGGCAGGAAAGGAAAAACTGTTTTTT.